The source of this T cell receptor beta chain is a study of post-analysis software for immune sequencing data. On the study more broadly: The patients showed relapsing-remitting, secondary progressive and progressive-relapsing multiple sclerosis courses.

A word on this clonotype: Its antigen remains unidentified.

Unique-molecular-identifier-tagged TCR beta cDNA libraries were used. With about 0.95 to 10 million T cells as the source, a few hundred thousand cDNA molecules resulted. TCRdb reprocessed the PCR reads with MiXCR, giving one entry per CDR3 protein. The sample has a few hundred thousand distinct CDR3 sequences, 30% to 45% seen once. Points from the study as a whole: Five or six TRBV segments were more frequent in patients than controls; TRBV5-6, TRBV5-1 and TRBV20-1 belonged to this group. When the samples were clustered directly with F measure, those that had been prepared in the same batch showed strong co-clustering. Controls significantly exceeded multiple sclerosis patients in normalized Chao1 diversity.

The CDR3 contains 13 residues. The V and J ends lost 4 bases and 8 bases respectively, with 14 bases between them. CDR1 and CDR2 from the germline V gene are LGHDT and YNNKEL (reference sequence). The genes are TRBV3-1 and TRBJ1-1; D is possibly TRBD1 (5 bases). This clonotype was obtained from a girl aged 10 to 17 with multiple sclerosis. Input material: blood. CDR3 protein: CASSLPEGLEAFF. CDR3 nucleotide sequence: TGTGCCAGCAGCCTCCCAGAGGGGCTGGAAGCTTTCTTT.